This T cell receptor beta chain was documented in a study of T cells in Graves' hyperthyroidism and ophthalmopathy. About this clonotype: No antigen is known for it. A much bigger clone sits one base away, suggesting this may be a read error.

This CDR3 has 15 residues. Looked up from germline, CDR1 is SGHTA and CDR2 is FQGTGA. TCR beta CDR3 sequences were amplified from RNA transcripts. RT-PCR in the first round (using the HTBI primer set) targeted the TCR CDR3. Using its own MiXCR run on the multiplex PCR reads, TCRdb lists one record per CDR3 protein. The table has fewer than 900,000 distinct CDR3 sequences, 16% seen once; the top ten hold around 7.7%. From 10 ml of fresh peripheral blood, PBMCs were isolated. Whole-study findings and limits: Classification by a 13 V-J model distinguished ophthalmopathy from stable hyperthyroidism.

Sample: blood. The V and J genes are TRBV7-3 and TRBJ2-7; maybe TRBD1 (7 bases). This TCR was recovered from a man in his late teens or twenties with Graves' hyperthyroidism. The CDR3 nucleotides are TGTGTCAGCAGCTTAAGGGGCGGGACAGACTACGAGCAGTACTTC. Translated: CVSSLRGGTDYEQYF.